A single sample gave rise to the 19 T cell receptor beta chains below, sequenced in a study of blood T cell repertoires in COVID-19. Libraries were prepared by immunoSEQ multiplex PCR; TCRdb keeps only in-frame clonotypes and omits some of them. The table lists fewer than 600,000 clones, over 75% of them singletons. Specimen: PBMCs or T cells enriched from blood (not recorded which). These receptors were collected from a woman in her thirties or forties who had recovered from COVID-19.

This chain links TRBV4-3 with TRBJ2-3; TRBD1 matches at 9 bases. This CDR3 has 17 residues. Trimming removed 1 base from V and 1 base from J; junction bases left unmatched: 6. The germline V gene has CDR1 LGHNA and CDR2 YSLEER. The CDR3 spells CASSQGITGGGTDTQYF. The CDR3 nucleotides are TGCGCCAGCAGCCAAGGAATAACAGGGGGCGGCACAGATACGCAGTATTTT.

CDR3: CASSKRTSGPDWEQYF. CDR3 DNA sequence: TGTGCCAGCAGCAAGCGGACTAGCGGACCTGATTGGGAGCAGTACTTC. The chain is built from TRBV11-3 and TRBJ2-7, with 10 bases matching TRBD2. This CDR3 is 16 amino acids long. Losses at the gene ends were 5 bases for V and 7 bases for J; bases not matched to a gene: 14. Germline V gene lookup returns CDR1 SGHNT and CDR2 YENEEA.

The chain carries TRBV5-3 and TRBJ2-3, with 15 bases lining up with TRBD2. TRBV5-3 is an ORF for which the function is uncertain. The length of the CDR3 is 20 residues. Trimming removed 3 bases from V and 2 bases from J; junction bases left unmatched: 13. The CDR3 spells CARSSLDGTSGRRVTDTQYF. The CDR3 region has the DNA TGTGCCAGAAGCTCGCTAGATGGGACTAGCGGGAGGAGGGTCACAGATACGCAGTATTTT.

The V and J genes are TRBV19 and TRBJ2-3; possibly TRBD2 for D (6 bases). This CDR3 region has 12 residues. Trimming left V 5 bases short and J 4 bases short, with 7 bases between. CDR1 and CDR2 (germline): LNHDA, SQIVND (reference sequence). Written as DNA, the CDR3 is TGTGCCAGTAGTCCGGGGGCAGATACGCAGTATTTT. Translating gives CASSPGADTQYF.

The J gene is TRBJ2-7, the V gene TRBV12-5; 11 positions match TRBD2. Germline V lookup: CDR1 LGHNT, CDR2 FRNRAP. The J segment lost 3 bases and the V segment lost 7 bases, leaving 8 bases of the junction unmatched. The CDR3 has 15 residues. The CDR3 DNA reads TGTGCTAGTGTTGATACTAGCGGGAGATTCTACGAGCAGTACTTC. Protein product: CASVDTSGRFYEQYF.

This rearrangement joins TRBV14 to TRBJ2-5; TRBD1 matches 9 bases. The CDR3 spans 15 residues. J was trimmed by 5 bases and V by 3 bases; bases with no gene match: 7. In germline, CDR1 is SGHDN, CDR2 FVKESK. CDR3 DNA: TGTGCCAGCAGCCATGCGCGGACAGGGGTCGAGACCCAGTACTTC. Its translation: CASSHARTGVETQYF.

The gene calls are TRBV18 and TRBJ2-7; D unclear. The CDR3 is 15 amino acids. The germline V gene encodes CDR1 KGHSH and CDR2 LQKENI. Trimming pared 2 bases from V and 3 bases from J, leaving 14 bases between. DNA of the CDR3: TGTGCCAGCTCACCAGTAGATAATCGACTCTACGAGCAGTACTTC. The encoded protein is CASSPVDNRLYEQYF.

The chain carries TRBV5-5 and TRBJ2-1, with a tentative D call TRBD1 (6 bases). Trimming took 3 bases from V and 0 from J, leaving 13 bases between them. Germline V gene lookup returns CDR1 SGHKS and CDR2 YYEKEE (reference sequence). The CDR3 is 16 residues long. CDR3 sequence (DNA): TGTGCCAGCAGCTACGGACAGCTTAGCTCCTACAATGAGCAGTTCTTC. It yields the protein CASSYGQLSSYNEQFF.

The chain is built from TRBV7-2 and TRBJ1-1; D possibly corresponds to TRBD1 (6 bases). This CDR3 has 15 residues. The V end lost 5 bases, the J end lost 1 base, and 14 bases lay between the germline ends. The germline CDR1 and CDR2 sequences are SGHTA and FQGNSA. The CDR3 DNA reads as TGTGCCAGCAGCCCCCTGCCGGGACAGAACACTGAAGCTTTCTTT. This sequence encodes CASSPLPGQNTEAFF.

The rearrangement uses TRBV18 and TRBJ2-3, with D possibly TRBD1 on 6 matching bases. The V gene lost 2 bases and the J gene lost 2 bases, with 14 bases spanning the gap. Germline lookup yields CDR1 KGHSH and CDR2 LQKENI. The CDR3 is 16 amino acids. CDR3 nucleotides: TGTGCCAGCTCACCAAAAGAGGGGGTCGCCACAGATACGCAGTATTTT. This sequence encodes CASSPKEGVATDTQYF.

This clone was counted only a few times. Relative to the germline gene, one junction end is altered; a read error may explain this. This sequence joins TRBV14 and TRBJ2-1; 7 bases align to TRBD2. CDR1 is SGHDN and CDR2 is FVKESK in the germline V gene. The CDR3 is 14 amino acids. CDR3 amino acids: CASSQSAGYSEQFF. For the CDR3, the DNA is TGTGCCAGCAGCCAGTCAGCGGGATACAGTGAGCAGTTCTTC.

In this sample, this clone turned up once. The chain combines TRBV5-1 with TRBJ1-4, with TRBD1 matching 9 bases. CDR1 SGHRS and CDR2 YFSETQ come from the germline V gene. This CDR3 has 17 residues. V was pared by 4 bases and J by 8 bases, with 15 bases of the junction left unmatched. Written as DNA, the CDR3 is TGCGCCAGCAGCCGAAATGCGAACAGGGGGCGAGGAGAAAAACTGTTTTTT. Translating it yields CASSRNANRGRGEKLFF.

V usage is TRBV11-3 and J usage is TRBJ2-1; TRBD2 agrees at 9 bases. With 1 base clipped from V and 4 bases from J, the junction kept 5 bases outside the gene matches. The CDR3 loop spans 16 amino acids. Germline V CDR1 and CDR2: SGHNT, YENEEA. In DNA form, the CDR3 reads TGTGCCAGCAGCTTAGGGGGCGGGAGGGAGTACAATGAGCAGTTCTTC. Translating it yields CASSLGGGREYNEQFF.

CDR3 sequence reads: CASSWNYRGGNTGELFF. The CDR3 DNA reads TGCGCCAGCAGCTGGAACTACAGGGGTGGAAACACCGGGGAGCTGTTTTTT. The chain is built from TRBV5-1 and TRBJ2-2; TRBD1 agrees at 7 bases. V lost 3 bases to trimming and J lost 2 bases; unmatched junction nucleotides: 10. Germline V lookup: CDR1 SGHRS, CDR2 YFSETQ. CDR3 length: 17 amino acids.

The rearrangement uses TRBV4-1 and TRBJ1-5, with TRBD1 matching over 8 bases. The CDR3 spans 18 residues. After removal of 4 bases from V and 5 bases from J, the junction contained 16 bases not matched to a gene. Per germline, CDR1 MGHRA and CDR2 YSYEKL. CDR3: CASSPAELRQGMYQPQHF. CDR3 nucleotide sequence: TGCGCCAGCAGCCCGGCGGAGTTGCGACAGGGGATGTATCAGCCCCAGCATTTT.

The genes are TRBV12-2 and TRBJ2-2; TRBD2, the D gene given by the table, was not confirmed from the DNA. TRBV12-2 is marked as a pseudogene. This CDR3 spans 20 amino acids. The CDR3 DNA reads TGTGCAAGTCGCTTAATCTGGGGCCGGCGGACTATTCCGAACACCGGGGAGCTGTTTTTT. Amino acid sequence: CASRLIWGRRTIPNTGELFF.

This clone was observed a single time. This chain uses TRBV7-6 with TRBJ2-7; a possible D gene is TRBD1 (5 bases). The germline gives CDR1 SGHVS, CDR2 FNYEAQ. The CDR3 has 13 amino acids. The V end was cut by 2 bases, the J end by 7 bases, with 12 bases between. The CDR3 region is CASSLSREGEQYF. The CDR3 nucleotides read TGTGCCAGCAGCTTATCCAGGGAAGGGGAGCAGTACTTC.

The chain is built from TRBV29-1 and TRBJ1-3; maybe TRBD1 (6 bases). The ends were cut back, 3 bases at V and 1 base at J, with 10 bases in the middle. The length of the CDR3 is 14 residues. Germline assignment: CDR1 SQVTM and CDR2 ANQGSEA. The CDR3 region is CSVDVRGSGNTIYF. The DNA of the CDR3 is TGCAGCGTTGATGTCAGGGGATCTGGAAACACCATATATTTT.

The chain uses TRBV29-1 and TRBJ1-1; weak D call: TRBD1 (5 bases). The germline V gene has CDR1 SQVTM and CDR2 ANQGSEA. This CDR3 comprises 11 residues. V was cut by 6 bases and J by 7 bases, with 12 bases left in between. The DNA for the CDR3 is TGCAGCGTGGAACAGGCAATTGAAGCTTTCTTT. Translation gives CSVEQAIEAFF.